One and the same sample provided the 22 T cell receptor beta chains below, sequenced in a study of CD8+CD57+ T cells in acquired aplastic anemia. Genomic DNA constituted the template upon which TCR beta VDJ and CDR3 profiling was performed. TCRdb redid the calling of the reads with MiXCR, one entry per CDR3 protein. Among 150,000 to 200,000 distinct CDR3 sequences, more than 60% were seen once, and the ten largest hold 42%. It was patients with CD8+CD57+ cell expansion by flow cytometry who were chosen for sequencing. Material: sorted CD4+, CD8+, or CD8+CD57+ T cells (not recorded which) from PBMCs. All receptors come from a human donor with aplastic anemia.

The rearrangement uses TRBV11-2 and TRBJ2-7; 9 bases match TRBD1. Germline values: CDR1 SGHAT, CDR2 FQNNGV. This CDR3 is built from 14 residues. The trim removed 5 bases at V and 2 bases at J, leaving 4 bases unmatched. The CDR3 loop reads CASSRDRATYEQYF. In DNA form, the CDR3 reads TGTGCCAGCAGCAGGGACAGGGCCACCTACGAGCAGTACTTC.

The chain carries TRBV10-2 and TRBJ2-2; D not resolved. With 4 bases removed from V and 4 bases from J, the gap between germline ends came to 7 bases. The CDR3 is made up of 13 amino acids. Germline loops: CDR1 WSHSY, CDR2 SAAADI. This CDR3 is CASSVGTTGELFF. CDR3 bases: TGCGCCAGCAGTGTCGGAACCACCGGGGAGCTGTTTTTT.

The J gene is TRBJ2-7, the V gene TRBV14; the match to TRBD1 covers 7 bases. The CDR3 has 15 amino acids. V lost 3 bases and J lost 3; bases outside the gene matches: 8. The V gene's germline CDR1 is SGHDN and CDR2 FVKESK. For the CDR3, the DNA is TGTGCCAGCAGCCAGACCGGGACAGTGGGCTACGAGCAGTACTTC. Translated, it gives CASSQTGTVGYEQYF.

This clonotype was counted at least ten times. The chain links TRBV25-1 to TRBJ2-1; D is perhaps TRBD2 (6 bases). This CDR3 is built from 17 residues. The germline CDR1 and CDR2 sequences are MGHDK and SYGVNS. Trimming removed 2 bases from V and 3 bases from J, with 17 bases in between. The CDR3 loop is CASSERRGRANYNEQFF. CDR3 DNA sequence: TGTGCCAGCAGTGAAAGGAGGGGTCGGGCTAACTACAATGAGCAGTTCTTC.

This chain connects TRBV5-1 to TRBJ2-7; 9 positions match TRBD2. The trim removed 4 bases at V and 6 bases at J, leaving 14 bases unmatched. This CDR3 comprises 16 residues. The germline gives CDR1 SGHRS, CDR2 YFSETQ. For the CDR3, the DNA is TGCGCCAGCAGCACCCTTGCGGGGGGGCAGGCGGGCGAGCAGTACTTC. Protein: CASSTLAGGQAGEQYF.

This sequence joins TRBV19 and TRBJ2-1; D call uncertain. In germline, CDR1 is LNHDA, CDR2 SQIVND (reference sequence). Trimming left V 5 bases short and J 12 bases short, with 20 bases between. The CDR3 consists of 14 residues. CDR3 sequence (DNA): TGTGCCAGTAGTCTCGACGGCAGCACAGATACGCAGTTCTTC. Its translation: CASSLDGSTDTQFF.

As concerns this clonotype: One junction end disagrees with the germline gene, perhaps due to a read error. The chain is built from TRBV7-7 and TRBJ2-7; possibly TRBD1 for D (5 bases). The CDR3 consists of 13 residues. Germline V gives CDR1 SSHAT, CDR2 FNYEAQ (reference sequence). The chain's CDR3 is CASSPQGFDEQYF. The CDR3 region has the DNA TGTGCTAGCAGCCCCCAGGGATTTGACGAGCAGTACTTC.

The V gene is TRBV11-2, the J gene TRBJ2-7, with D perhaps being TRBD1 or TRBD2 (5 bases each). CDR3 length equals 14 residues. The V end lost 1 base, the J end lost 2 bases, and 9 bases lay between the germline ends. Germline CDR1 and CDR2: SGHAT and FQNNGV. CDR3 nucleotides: TGTGCCAGCAGCTTAGGGGGGTCCCCCTACGAGCAGTACTTC. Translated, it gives CASSLGGSPYEQYF.

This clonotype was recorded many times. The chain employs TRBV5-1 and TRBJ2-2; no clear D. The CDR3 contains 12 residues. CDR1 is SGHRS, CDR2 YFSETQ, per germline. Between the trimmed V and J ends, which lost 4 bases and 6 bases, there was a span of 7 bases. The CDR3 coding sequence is TGCGCCAGCAGCGAACGGGCCGGGGAGCTGTTTTTT. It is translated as CASSERAGELFF.

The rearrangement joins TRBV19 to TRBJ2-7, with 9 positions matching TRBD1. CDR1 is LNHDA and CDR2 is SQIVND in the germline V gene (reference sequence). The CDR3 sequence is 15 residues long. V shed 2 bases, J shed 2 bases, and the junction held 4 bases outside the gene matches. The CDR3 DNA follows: TGTGCCAGTAGTATATCGGGACAGGGCACCTACGAGCAGTACTTC. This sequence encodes CASSISGQGTYEQYF.

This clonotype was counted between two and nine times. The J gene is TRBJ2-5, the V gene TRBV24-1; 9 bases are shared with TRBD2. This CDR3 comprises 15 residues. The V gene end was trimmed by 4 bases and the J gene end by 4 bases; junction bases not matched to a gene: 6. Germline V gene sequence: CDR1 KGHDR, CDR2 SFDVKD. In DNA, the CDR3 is TGTGCCACCAGTGAACCACTAGCGGGCCGAGAGACCCAGTACTTC. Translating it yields CATSEPLAGRETQYF.

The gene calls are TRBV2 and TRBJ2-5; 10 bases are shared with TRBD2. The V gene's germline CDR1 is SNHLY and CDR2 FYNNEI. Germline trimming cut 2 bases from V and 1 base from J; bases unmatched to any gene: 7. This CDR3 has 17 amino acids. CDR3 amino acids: CASSEWWLAGVQETQYF. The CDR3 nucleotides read TGTGCCAGCAGTGAATGGTGGCTAGCGGGAGTCCAAGAGACCCAGTACTTC.

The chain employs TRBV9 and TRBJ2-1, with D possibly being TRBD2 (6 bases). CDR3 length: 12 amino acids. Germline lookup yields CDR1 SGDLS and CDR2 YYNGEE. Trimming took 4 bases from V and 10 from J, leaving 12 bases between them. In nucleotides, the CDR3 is TGTGCCAGCAGCCCGGGGACTCTAGAGCAGTTCTTC. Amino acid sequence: CASSPGTLEQFF.

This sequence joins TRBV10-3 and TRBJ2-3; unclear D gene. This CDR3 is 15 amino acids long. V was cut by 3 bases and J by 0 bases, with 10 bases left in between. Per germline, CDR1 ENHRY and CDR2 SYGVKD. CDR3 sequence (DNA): TGTGCCATCAGTGATTCAGGCCAAAGCACAGATACGCAGTATTTT. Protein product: CAISDSGQSTDTQYF.

CDR3 sequence (DNA): TGTGCCAGTAGTACGGCACAAATGAGTACCGGGGAGCTGTTTTTT. Translated: CASSTAQMSTGELFF. The J gene is TRBJ2-2, the V gene TRBV19; no definite D call. Trimming stripped 4 bases from V and 5 bases from J, with 14 bases between. Germline CDR1 and CDR2: LNHDA and SQIVND (reference sequence). The length of the CDR3 is 15 residues.

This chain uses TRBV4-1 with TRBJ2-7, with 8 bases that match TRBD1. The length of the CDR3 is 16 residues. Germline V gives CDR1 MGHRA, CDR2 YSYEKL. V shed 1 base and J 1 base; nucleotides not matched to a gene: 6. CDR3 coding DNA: TGCGCCAGCAGCCAAGTGCAGGGGGCACCTTCCTACGAGCAGTACTTC. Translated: CASSQVQGAPSYEQYF.

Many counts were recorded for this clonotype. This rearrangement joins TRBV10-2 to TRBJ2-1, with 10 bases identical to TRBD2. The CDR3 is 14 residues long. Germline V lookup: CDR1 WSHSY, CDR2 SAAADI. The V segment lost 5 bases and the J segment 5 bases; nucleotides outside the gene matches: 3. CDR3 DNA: TGCGCCAGCAGTACTAGCGGGGCCAACAATGAGCAGTTCTTC. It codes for CASSTSGANNEQFF.

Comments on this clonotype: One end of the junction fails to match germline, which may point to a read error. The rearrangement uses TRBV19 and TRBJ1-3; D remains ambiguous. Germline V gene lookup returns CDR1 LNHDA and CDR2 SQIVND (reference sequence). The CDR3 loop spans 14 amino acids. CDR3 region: CASSIGYLGSTIYF. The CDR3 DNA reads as TGTGCCAGTAGTATCGGCTATCTTGGAAGCACCATATATTTT.

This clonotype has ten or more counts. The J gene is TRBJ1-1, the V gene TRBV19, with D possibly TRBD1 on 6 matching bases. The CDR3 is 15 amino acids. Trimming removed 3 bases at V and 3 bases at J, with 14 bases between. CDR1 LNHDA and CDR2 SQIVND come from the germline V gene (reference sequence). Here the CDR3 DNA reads TGTGCCAGTAGTATCGGTGGAGGGGGATACACTGAAGCTTTCTTT. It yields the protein CASSIGGGGYTEAFF.

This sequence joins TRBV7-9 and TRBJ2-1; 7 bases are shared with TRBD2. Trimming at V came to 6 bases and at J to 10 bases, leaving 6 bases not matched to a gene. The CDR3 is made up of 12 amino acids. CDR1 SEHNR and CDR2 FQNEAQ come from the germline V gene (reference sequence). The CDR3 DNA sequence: TGTGCCAGCAGGGGGGGGGTTGGGGAGCAGTTCTTC. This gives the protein CASRGGVGEQFF. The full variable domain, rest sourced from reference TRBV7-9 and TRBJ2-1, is DTGVSQNPRHKITKRGQNVTFRCDPISEHNRLYWYRQTLGQGPEFLTYFQNEAQLEKSRLLSDRFSAERPKGSFSTLEIQRTEQGDSAMYLCASRGGVGEQFFGPGTRLTVL.

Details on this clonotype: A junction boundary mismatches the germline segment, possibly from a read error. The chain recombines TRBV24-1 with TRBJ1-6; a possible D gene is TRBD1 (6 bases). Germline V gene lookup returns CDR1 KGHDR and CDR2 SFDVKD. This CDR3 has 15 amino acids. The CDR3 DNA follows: TGTGCCAGCAGTGACTCAGGGCAGGGGAATTCACCCCTCCACTTT. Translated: CASSDSGQGNSPLHF.

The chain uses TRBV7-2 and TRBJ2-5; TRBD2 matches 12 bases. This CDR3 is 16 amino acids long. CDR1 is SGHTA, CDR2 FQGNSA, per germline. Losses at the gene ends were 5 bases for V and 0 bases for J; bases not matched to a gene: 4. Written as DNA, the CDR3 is TGTGCCAGCAGCCTCCTAGCGGGGGGGTACCAAGAGACCCAGTACTTC. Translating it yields CASSLLAGGYQETQYF.